The next 18 T cell receptor beta chains were all read from a single sample in a study of low-dose radiotherapy and immunotherapy resistance in tumors. Time point reported: before trial treatment. Using a constant-region primer together with a V-primer adapter, TCRs were subjected to roughly 20 PCR cycles of amplification. TCRdb re-derived calls from the reads in MiXCR, one entry per CDR3 protein. Counted here are fewer than 60,000 distinct CDR3 sequences, approximately 12% occurring once; the ten biggest clones make up approximately 6%. The specimen comprised PBMCs, sampled before treatment. Every receptor here comes from a female donor with ovarian cancer.

The chain recombines TRBV27 with TRBJ2-7, with D uncertain. V was clipped by 6 bases and J by 4 bases, with 19 bases between them. The CDR3 consists of 15 residues. From germline, CDR1 is MNHEY and CDR2 SMNVEV (reference sequence). CDR3 loop: CASSPTGLLAYEQYF. In nucleotides, the CDR3 is TGTGCCAGCAGCCCAACCGGGCTCCTGGCGTACGAGCAGTACTTC.

Worth noting for this clonotype: This probably arose from a read error, given a far larger clone one base away. The rearrangement joins TRBV7-6 to TRBJ2-3; TRBD2 matches at 9 bases. With 6 bases clipped from V and 8 bases from J, the junction kept 12 bases outside the gene matches. Germline CDR1 is SGHVS and CDR2 is FNYEAQ. The CDR3 sequence is 15 residues long. CDR3 amino acids: CASSPLASGEGTQYF. CDR3 coding DNA: TGTGCCAGCAGTCCCTTGGCTAGCGGGGAAGGTACGCAGTATTTT.

This clonotype has ten or more counts. The chain couples TRBV5-1 to TRBJ2-1, with D perhaps matching TRBD1 (6 bases). The V end lost 1 base, the J end lost 0 bases, and 17 bases lay between the germline ends. CDR3 size: 18 residues. From germline, CDR1 is SGHRS and CDR2 YFSETQ. The CDR3: CASSLLDSEMISYNEQFF. The CDR3 bases are TGCGCCAGCAGCTTGCTGGACAGTGAGATGATCTCCTACAATGAGCAGTTCTTC.

This clonotype was recorded at least ten times. The chain combines TRBV28 with TRBJ2-5; 10 nucleotides agree with TRBD2. Germline V gene data show CDR1 as MDHEN and CDR2 as SYDVKM. Unmatched junction bases numbered 7, after V lost 11 bases and J lost 7 bases. This CDR3 has 12 residues. Here the CDR3 DNA reads TGTGCCGCGGGACTAGCGACCGGGACCCAGTACTTC. This gives the protein CAAGLATGTQYF.

Only a few counts were recorded for this clonotype. The chain couples TRBV5-4 to TRBJ2-5; 8 bases map to TRBD1. The V gene's germline CDR1 is SGHNT and CDR2 YYREEE (reference sequence). The junction had 6 bases not matched to a gene; V was cut back by 0 bases and J by 5 bases. The CDR3 is 15 amino acids. The CDR3 coding sequence is TGTGCCAGCAGCTTGGCCTTCCGGGACAGGGAGACCCAGTACTTC. It yields the protein CASSLAFRDRETQYF. Full variable domain (remainder filled in from reference TRBV5-4 and TRBJ2-5): ETGVTQSPTHLIKTRGQQVTLRCSSQSGHNTVSWYQQALGQGPQFIFQYYREEENGRGNFPPRFSGLQFPNYSSELNVNALELDDSALYLCASSLAFRDRETQYFGPGTRLLVL.

This clonotype was found many times. J is TRBJ1-1 and V is TRBV20-1, with no clear D. With 6 bases removed from V and 7 bases from J, the gap between germline ends came to 18 bases. In germline, CDR1 is DFQATT, CDR2 SNEGSKA (reference sequence). The CDR3 is 13 amino acids. The CDR3: CSANNPQQDEAFF. For the CDR3, the DNA is TGCAGTGCAAACAACCCCCAGCAGGATGAAGCTTTCTTT.

This clonotype was recorded at least ten times. The chain employs TRBV28 and TRBJ1-5; 8 nucleotides align to TRBD1. The CDR3 is 15 amino acids. Germline trimming cut 4 bases from V and 0 bases from J; bases unmatched to any gene: 2. From germline, CDR1 is MDHEN and CDR2 SYDVKM. The CDR3 DNA follows: TGTGCCAGCAGTTCGACAGGGGATAGCAATCAGCCCCAGCATTTT. Protein product: CASSSTGDSNQPQHF.

This clonotype was seen ten or more times. The gene calls are TRBV7-6 and TRBJ2-7, with 8 nucleotides matching TRBD1. Germline V gene lookup returns CDR1 SGHVS and CDR2 FNYEAQ. The CDR3 has 15 amino acids. V shed 0 bases and J 1 base; nucleotides not matched to a gene: 2. DNA of the CDR3: TGTGCCAGCAGCTTAGCCCGGGACAGGTCCTACGAGCAGTACTTC. This gives the protein CASSLARDRSYEQYF.

This clonotype came up once. A read error is the likely source, as a far larger clone sits one nucleotide away. The CDR3 carries no conserved terminal phenylalanine or tryptophan, so it likely arises from a read error. The chain couples TRBV28 to TRBJ2-3; TRBD2 might be the D (8 bases). Trimming cost V 6 bases and J 5 bases, with 21 bases left between them. Looked up from germline, CDR1 is MDHEN and CDR2 is SYDVKM. This CDR3 region has 16 residues. In nucleotides, the CDR3 is TGTGCCAGCAGCCCCGGCGACAGGGCGGGAGGAGATACGCAGTATTTG. Amino acid sequence: CASSPGDRAGGDTQYL.

As regards this clonotype: A far more abundant clone sits one base away, making this likely a read error. The genes are TRBV27 and TRBJ2-1; D is possibly TRBD2 (6 bases). Germline CDR1 and CDR2: MNHEY and SMNVEV (reference sequence). Deletions cut 3 bases from V and 13 bases from J, with 13 bases between. This CDR3 region has 12 residues. The CDR3 reads CASSLGGNIQFF. The DNA of the CDR3 is TGTGCCAGCAGTTTGGGGGGAAACATTCAGTTCTTC.

This clonotype was counted many times. The chain recombines TRBV19 with TRBJ2-7, with 8 bases fitting TRBD2. From germline, CDR1 is LNHDA and CDR2 SQIVND (reference sequence). CDR3 size: 14 residues. The V and J ends lost 6 bases and 6 bases, in that order; junction bases with no gene match: 10. This CDR3 is CASSLSGGFGEQYF. The CDR3, as DNA: TGTGCCAGTAGCCTCAGCGGGGGCTTCGGCGAGCAGTACTTC.

This clonotype was counted many times. The chain joins TRBV15 to TRBJ2-1; D remains ambiguous. Trimming removed 1 base at V and 8 bases at J, with 12 bases between. The V gene's germline CDR1 is LNHNV and CDR2 YYDKDF (reference sequence). The length of the CDR3 is 14 residues. The CDR3: CATSRVPRGDEQFF. CDR3 bases: TGTGCCACCAGCAGAGTGCCCAGAGGAGATGAGCAGTTCTTC.

This clonotype was counted at least ten times. The V and J genes are TRBV12-3 or TRBV12-4 and TRBJ1-1; the D is unclear. With 3 bases removed from V and 0 bases from J, the gap between germline ends came to 8 bases. The CDR3 totals 14 residues. The CDR3 protein is CASSFNLMNTEAFF. DNA for the CDR3: TGTGCCAGCAGTTTCAACTTGATGAACACTGAAGCTTTCTTT.

This clonotype was seen ten or more times. CDR3 region: CASSMTGGGETQYF. The CDR3 bases are TGTGCCAGCAGTATGACAGGGGGGGGGGAGACCCAGTACTTC. The V and J genes are TRBV27 and TRBJ2-5, with 9 positions matching TRBD1. In germline, CDR1 is MNHEY, CDR2 SMNVEV (reference sequence). V lost 5 bases to trimming and J lost 5 bases; unmatched junction nucleotides: 6. The CDR3 runs to 14 residues.

Many counts were recorded for this clonotype. The gene calls are TRBV5-1 and TRBJ2-2; D not certain. The CDR3 loop spans 15 amino acids. CDR1 is SGHRS, CDR2 YFSETQ, per germline. V was clipped by 0 bases and J by 3 bases, with 9 bases between them. The CDR3 is CASSLEDGYTGELFF. The CDR3 coding sequence is TGCGCCAGCAGCTTGGAAGACGGGTACACCGGGGAGCTGTTTTTT. The whole variable domain, filled in from reference TRBV5-1 and TRBJ2-2, reads KAGVTQTPRYLIKTRGQQVTLSCSPISGHRSVSWYQQTPGQGLQFLFEYFSETQRNKGNFPGRFSGRQFSNSRSEMNVSTLELGDSALYLCASSLEDGYTGELFFGEGSRLTVL.

Regarding this clonotype: A read error is likely here: a far larger clone is one base away. This chain connects TRBV10-3 to TRBJ2-7, with D tentatively TRBD1 or TRBD2 (5 bases each). The CDR3 is 13 amino acids. Trimming shortened V by 0 bases and J by 7 bases, and 10 bases separated the two germline ends. CDR1 and CDR2 from the germline V gene are ENHRY and SYGVKD. In DNA form, the CDR3 reads TGTGCCATCAGTGAGTCCGGGACGGGTGAGCAGTACTTC. Translating gives CAISESGTGEQYF.

This clonotype was detected many times. J is TRBJ1-1 and V is TRBV4-2; the D is unclear. Germline CDR1 and CDR2: LGHNA and YNFKEQ. This CDR3 has 13 residues. CDR3 sequence: CAEVWGSGTEAFF. For the CDR3, the DNA is TGTGCTGAAGTCTGGGGTAGTGGCACTGAAGCTTTCTTT.

This clonotype was detected many times. The chain has TRBV2 and TRBJ1-1; no clear D gene. The CDR3 has 16 residues. CDR1 SNHLY and CDR2 FYNNEI come from the germline V gene. V was pared by 6 bases and J by 0 bases, with 17 bases between. The chain's CDR3 is CASRATLMSMNTEAFF. The CDR3, as DNA: TGTGCCAGCAGGGCCACCCTCATGAGTATGAACACTGAAGCTTTCTTT.